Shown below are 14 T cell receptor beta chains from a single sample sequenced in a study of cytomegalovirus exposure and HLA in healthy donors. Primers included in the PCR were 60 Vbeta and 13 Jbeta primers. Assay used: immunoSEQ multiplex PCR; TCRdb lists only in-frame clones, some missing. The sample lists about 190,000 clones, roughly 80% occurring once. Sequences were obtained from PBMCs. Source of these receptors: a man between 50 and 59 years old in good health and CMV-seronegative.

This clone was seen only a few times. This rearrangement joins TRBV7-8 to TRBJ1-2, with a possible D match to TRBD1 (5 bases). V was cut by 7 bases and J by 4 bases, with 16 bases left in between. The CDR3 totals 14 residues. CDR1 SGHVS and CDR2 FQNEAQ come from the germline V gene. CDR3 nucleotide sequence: TGTGCCAGCACCCTAGTCGGGGGAGGCTATGGCTACACCTTC. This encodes CASTLVGGGYGYTF.

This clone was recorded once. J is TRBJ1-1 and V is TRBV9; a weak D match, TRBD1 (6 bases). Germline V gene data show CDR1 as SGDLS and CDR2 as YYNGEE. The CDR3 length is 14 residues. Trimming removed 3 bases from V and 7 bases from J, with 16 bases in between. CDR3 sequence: CASSGGGRGSEAFF. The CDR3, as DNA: TGTGCCAGCAGCGGGGGGGGCCGAGGGAGTGAAGCTTTCTTT.

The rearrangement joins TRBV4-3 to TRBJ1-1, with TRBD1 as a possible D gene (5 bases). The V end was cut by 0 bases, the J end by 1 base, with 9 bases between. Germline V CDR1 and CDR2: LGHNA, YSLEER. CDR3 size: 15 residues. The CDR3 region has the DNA TGCGCCAGCAGCCAAGACGGGAGGGGGAACACTGAAGCTTTCTTT. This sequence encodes CASSQDGRGNTEAFF.

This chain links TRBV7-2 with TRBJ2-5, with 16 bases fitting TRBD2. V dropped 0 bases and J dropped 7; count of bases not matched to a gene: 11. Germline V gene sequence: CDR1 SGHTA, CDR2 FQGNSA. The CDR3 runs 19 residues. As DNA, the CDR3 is TGTGCCAGCAGCTTAGCGCAAACGGGACTAGCGGGGGGGACGGGGACCCAGTACTTC. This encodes CASSLAQTGLAGGTGTQYF. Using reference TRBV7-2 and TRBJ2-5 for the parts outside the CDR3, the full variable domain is GAGVSQSPSNKVTEKGKDVELRCDPISGHTALYWYRQSLGQGLEFLIYFQGNSAPDKSGLPSDRFSAERTGGSVSTLTIQRTQQEDSAVYLCASSLAQTGLAGGTGTQYFGPGTRLLVL.

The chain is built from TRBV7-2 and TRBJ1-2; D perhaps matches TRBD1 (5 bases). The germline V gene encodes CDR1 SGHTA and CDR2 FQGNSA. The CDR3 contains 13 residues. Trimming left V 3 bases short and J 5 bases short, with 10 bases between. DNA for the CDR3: TGTGCCAGCAGCTTTGCAGGGCTATATGGCTACACCTTC. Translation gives CASSFAGLYGYTF.

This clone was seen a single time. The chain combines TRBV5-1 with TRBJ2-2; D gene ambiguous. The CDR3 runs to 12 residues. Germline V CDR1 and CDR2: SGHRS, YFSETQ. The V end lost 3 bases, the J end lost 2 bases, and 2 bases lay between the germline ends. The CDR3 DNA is TGCGCCAGCAGCTCTAACACCGGGGAGCTGTTTTTT. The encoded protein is CASSSNTGELFF.

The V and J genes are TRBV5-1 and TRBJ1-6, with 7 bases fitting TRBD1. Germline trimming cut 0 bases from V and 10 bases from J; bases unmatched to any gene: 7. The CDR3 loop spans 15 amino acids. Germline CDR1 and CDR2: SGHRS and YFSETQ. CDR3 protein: CASSLDRQGGSPLHF. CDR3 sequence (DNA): TGCGCCAGCAGCTTGGACCGACAGGGAGGATCACCCCTCCACTTT.

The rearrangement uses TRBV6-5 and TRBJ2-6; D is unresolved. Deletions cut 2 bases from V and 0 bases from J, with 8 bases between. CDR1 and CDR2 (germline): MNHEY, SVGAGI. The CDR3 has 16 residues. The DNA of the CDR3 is TGTGCCAGCAGTTACGGCACCAGCTCTGGGGCCAACGTCCTGACTTTC. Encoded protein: CASSYGTSSGANVLTF.

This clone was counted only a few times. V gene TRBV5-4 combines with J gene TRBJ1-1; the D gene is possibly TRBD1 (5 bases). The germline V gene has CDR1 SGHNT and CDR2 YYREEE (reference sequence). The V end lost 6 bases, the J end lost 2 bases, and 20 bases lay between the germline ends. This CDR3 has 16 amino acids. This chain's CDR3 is CASTFGGGMKNTEAFF. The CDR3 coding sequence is TGTGCCAGCACTTTCGGCGGGGGAATGAAAAACACTGAAGCTTTCTTT.

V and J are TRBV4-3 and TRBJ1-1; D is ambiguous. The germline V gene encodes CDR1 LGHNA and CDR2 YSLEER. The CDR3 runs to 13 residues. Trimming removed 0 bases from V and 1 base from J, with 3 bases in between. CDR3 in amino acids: CASSQERNTEAFF. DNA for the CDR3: TGCGCCAGCAGCCAAGAGAGGAACACTGAAGCTTTCTTT.

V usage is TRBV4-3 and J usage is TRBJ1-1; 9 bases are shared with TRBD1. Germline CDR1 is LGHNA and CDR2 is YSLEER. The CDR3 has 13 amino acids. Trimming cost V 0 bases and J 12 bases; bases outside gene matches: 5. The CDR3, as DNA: TGCGCCAGCAGCCAAGATAGGGACAGGGTGCCTTTCTTT. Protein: CASSQDRDRVPFF.

CDR3 bases: TGCGCCAGCAATCCCACGGCTAGCGGGGGGGGTAGCACAGATACGCAGTATTTT. It is translated as CASNPTASGGGSTDTQYF. This chain links TRBV5-1 with TRBJ2-3; 12 positions agree with TRBD2. The germline V gene encodes CDR1 SGHRS and CDR2 YFSETQ. CDR3 length: 18 residues. V shed 6 bases, J shed 0 bases, and the junction held 11 bases outside the gene matches.

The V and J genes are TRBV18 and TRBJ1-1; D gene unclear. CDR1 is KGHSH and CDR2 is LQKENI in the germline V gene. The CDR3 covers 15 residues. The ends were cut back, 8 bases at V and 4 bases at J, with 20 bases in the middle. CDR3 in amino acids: CASTAQGGIGTEAFF. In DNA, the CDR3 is TGTGCCAGCACCGCCCAAGGAGGGATTGGCACTGAAGCTTTCTTT.

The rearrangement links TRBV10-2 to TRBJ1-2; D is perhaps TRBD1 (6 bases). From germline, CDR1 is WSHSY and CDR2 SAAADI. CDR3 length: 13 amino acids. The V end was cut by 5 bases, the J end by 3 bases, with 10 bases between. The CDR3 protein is CASSNQGHYGYTF. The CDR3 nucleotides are TGCGCCAGCAGTAATCAGGGGCACTATGGCTACACCTTC.